This T cell receptor (beta chain) was found in a study of immune characterization of retroperitoneal liposarcoma. The sample holds a few counts of this clonotype. V lost 0 bases and J 6 bases, leaving 3 bases between the germline ends. The CDR3 length is 12 residues. CDR1 and CDR2 (germline): MNHNS, SASEGT. TCRdb reprocessed the PCR reads with MiXCR, giving one entry per CDR3 protein. The data show fewer than 3,000 distinct CDR3 sequences, roughly 25% seen once. The chain joins TRBV6-1 to TRBJ2-1, with D unclear. Input material: tumor tissue. This TCR came from a male donor with retroperitoneal liposarcoma. The CDR3 DNA is TGTGCCAGCAGTGAAGCTGTCAATGAGCAGTTCTTC. It specifies CASSEAVNEQFF.